This record looks at one T cell receptor beta chain sequence and its context. As handled by the study authors: By means of reference gene primer amplification, nucleated cell counts were estimated. The table came from immunoSEQ multiplex PCR; TCRdb's copy has only in-frame clones and leaves some out. The DNA gave D and trimming, while V, J and clone size come from that table. The data show some 200,000 clones, 75% to 85% seen once. The sample comes from a study of blood T cell repertoires in COVID-19. On the study more broadly: Nucleic acid was either cDNA or gDNA, and it came from T cells, B-cell-depleted T cells, or PBMCs.

The CDR3 is 16 residues long. Germline V gene lookup returns CDR1 MNHNS and CDR2 SASEGT. Trimming cost V 2 bases and J 0 bases; bases outside gene matches: 6. V usage is TRBV6-1 and J usage is TRBJ1-2, with TRBD1 matching 7 bases. Sequencing was performed on peripheral blood. This receptor was taken from a human donor in a cohort sampled during active COVID-19. The CDR3 nucleotides are TGTGCCAGCAGTGAATACGGGACAGCGCCTAACTATGGCTACACCTTC. This encodes CASSEYGTAPNYGYTF.